Presented here are 4 T cell receptor beta chains from one specimen sequenced in a study of beta chain features in type 1 diabetes. Study observations and caveats: People with Type 1 diabetes carried modestly yet significantly shorter TCRB CDR3s in all four CD4+ subsets.

The investigators reverse transcribed all of the isolated RNA, so they sequenced expressed TCRB transcripts. Only in-frame clones appear in the TCRdb table, and some are missing; sequencing was by immunoSEQ multiplex PCR. In the table there are under 200,000 clones, around 8.4% of which are singletons. The antigens for these receptors are not known. The sequenced sample was central memory CD4+ T cells from blood. Every receptor here comes from a woman aged 18 to 35 with type 1 diabetes.

This clone was counted only a few times. J is TRBJ2-3 and V is TRBV7-3, with 10 nucleotides matching TRBD2. Germline V lookup: CDR1 SGHTA, CDR2 FQGTGA. V lost 1 base, J lost 4 bases, and 5 bases stayed unmatched. The CDR3 has 16 amino acids. The CDR3 region is CASSLNPSGSADTQYF. The CDR3 DNA sequence: TGTGCCAGCAGCTTAAATCCTAGCGGGAGCGCAGATACGCAGTATTTT. Full variable domain (missing parts from reference TRBV7-3 and TRBJ2-3): GAGVSQTPSNKVTEKGKYVELRCDPISGHTALYWYRQSLGQGPEFLIYFQGTGAADDSGLPNDRFFAVRPEGSVSTLKIQRTERGDSAVYLCASSLNPSGSADTQYFGPGTRLTVL.

This clone has a handful of counts. The V gene is TRBV7-3, the J gene TRBJ2-2; TRBD1 might be the D (6 bases). This CDR3 contains 15 residues. Looked up from germline, CDR1 is SGHTA and CDR2 is FQGTGA. The V end lost 5 bases, the J end lost 3 bases, and 13 bases lay between the germline ends. The CDR3 DNA reads as TGTGCCAGCAGCCTAGGGGGTTTGGACACCGGGGAGCTGTTTTTT. Protein sequence: CASSLGGLDTGELFF. The variable domain in full, with the rest retrieved from reference TRBV7-3 and TRBJ2-2, is GAGVSQTPSNKVTEKGKYVELRCDPISGHTALYWYRQSLGQGPEFLIYFQGTGAADDSGLPNDRFFAVRPEGSVSTLKIQRTERGDSAVYLCASSLGGLDTGELFFGEGSRLTVL.

Only a few counts were recorded for this clone. The chain couples TRBV28 to TRBJ2-1, with 7 bases identical to TRBD1. The CDR3 contains 13 residues. The germline V gene encodes CDR1 MDHEN and CDR2 SYDVKM. With V trimmed by 5 bases and J by 10 bases, 8 bases remained unmatched. CDR3 bases: TGTGCCAGCAGTCTTCTCAAGGGGGCCGAGCAGTTCTTC. Encoded protein: CASSLLKGAEQFF. Variable domain in full (rest from reference TRBV28 and TRBJ2-1): DVKVTQSSRYLVKRTGEKVFLECVQDMDHENMFWYRQDPGLGLRLIYFSYDVKMKEKGDIPEGYSVSREKKERFSLILESASTNQTSMYLCASSLLKGAEQFFGPGTRLTVL.

There are a few counts of this clone. The chain joins TRBV25-1 to TRBJ2-2, with 8 bases aligning to TRBD2. The CDR3 runs to 15 residues. Germline CDR1 is MGHDK and CDR2 is SYGVNS. The V segment lost 4 bases and the J segment 4 bases; nucleotides outside the gene matches: 5. The CDR3 protein is CASSGTGGSTGELFF. The CDR3 bases are TGTGCCAGCAGTGGAACGGGAGGGAGCACCGGGGAGCTGTTTTTT.